This T cell receptor beta chain comes out of a study of shared clonotypes between healthy human individuals. This clone appeared a single time. It was around 190 ng DNA, around 32,000 T cell genomes, that sorted-subset replicate PCRs used. This table comes from immunoSEQ multiplex PCR, and its TCRdb copy is limited to in-frame clones, with some not included. The sample has over a million clones, roughly 97% seen once; the top ten hold 1% to 1.5%. This sequence was found in a man between 25 and 39 years old in good health. Sequenced: naive CD4+ T cells sorted from blood. Indicated subset: CD45RA+ positively selected.

CDR3 loop: CATHGTGVGEQFF. Written as DNA, the CDR3 is TGTGCCACCCACGGGACAGGGGTAGGTGAGCAGTTCTTC. This chain connects TRBV27 to TRBJ2-1; 10 nucleotides align to TRBD1. Germline values: CDR1 MNHEY, CDR2 SMNVEV (reference sequence). V lost 10 bases, J lost 9 bases, and 9 bases stayed unmatched. The CDR3 has 13 residues.